There are a few counts of the clone carrying this T cell receptor beta chain. Its cognate antigen is unknown. This entry comes from a study of T cell repertoires in cytomegalovirus infection. As for the study in general: Indications came from public TCR beta signatures; they pointed to CMV infection and to a matching HLA type.

Via MiXCR, TCRdb re-called the reads, giving one row per CDR3 protein. The profile shows about 700,000 distinct CDR3 sequences, approximately 33% of them singletons. General observations from the study: Pooled public TCR beta family frequency picked out CMV carriers with the relevant HLA.

Trimming shortened V by 5 bases and J by 2 bases, and 7 bases separated the two germline ends. Per the germline V gene, CDR1 is SGHAT and CDR2 is FQNNGV. This CDR3 comprises 13 residues. The TCR originated in a human donor in good health (CMV status not recorded). Some clones in this sample may be carry-over from other donors' samples. The sample was cultured PBMCs, taken from culture after CMV antigen stimulation. The V gene is TRBV11-2, the J gene TRBJ1-5, with D uncertain. CDR3 DNA: TGTGCCAGCAGCGTTGACGGCAATCAGCCCCAGCATTTT. Translation gives CASSVDGNQPQHF. Supplemented by reference TRBV11-2 and TRBJ1-5, the full variable domain reads EAGVAQSPRYKIIEKRQSVAFWCNPISGHATLYWYQQILGQGPKLLIQFQNNGVVDDSQLPKDRFSAERLKGVDSTLKIQPAKLEDSAVYLCASSVDGNQPQHFGDGTRLSIL.